Listed here are 8 T cell receptor beta chains from one sample, sequenced in a study of blood T cells in healthy people across ages. A second PCR, run for about 7 to 11 cycles, used a sample-barcoded 5' primer plus a J-beta primer mix. MiXCR, run by TCRdb on the 5' RACE reads, gives a single entry per CDR3 protein. The sample lists approximately 1.5 million distinct CDR3 sequences, about 35% occurring once. Sequenced input: blood. Receptors originate from a woman in her thirties in good health.

This clonotype was detected only a few times. The junction and the germline gene differ at one end; a read error may be behind it. The V gene is TRBV10-3, the J gene TRBJ1-1, with D hard to call. Germline V gene data show CDR1 as ENHRY and CDR2 as SYGVKD. The CDR3 runs 15 residues. This CDR3 reads CAISDIGAENTGAFF. The CDR3 DNA reads TGTGCCATCAGTGACATAGGAGCCGAGAACACTGGAGCTTTCTTT.

The gene calls are TRBV5-1 and TRBJ1-5, with a possible D match to TRBD1 (5 bases). Germline CDR1 is SGHRS and CDR2 is YFSETQ. Trimming removed 4 bases from V and 10 bases from J, with 18 bases in between. The CDR3 sequence is 14 residues long. The CDR3 sequence: CASSEGVLGSPQHF. The CDR3 DNA sequence: TGCGCCAGCAGCGAAGGGGTACTAGGGTCTCCCCAGCATTTT.

As concerns this clonotype: One end of the junction is discordant with germline, which a read error may explain. V usage is TRBV20-1 and J usage is TRBJ2-1; 9 bases match TRBD1. CDR3 length: 17 residues. Germline lookup yields CDR1 DFQATT and CDR2 SNEGSKA (reference sequence). The CDR3 coding sequence is TGCAGTGATAGAGAGTTTTTAGGGACAGGGACGACGGATGAGCAGTTCTTC. Translation gives CSDREFLGTGTTDEQFF.

This clonotype was observed a few times. The rearrangement joins TRBV6-1 to TRBJ2-3, with D maybe TRBD1 (6 bases). The CDR3 consists of 17 residues. Per germline, CDR1 MNHNS and CDR2 SASEGT. The germline V and J ends were trimmed by 2 bases and 4 bases, with 19 bases remaining between them. In DNA form, the CDR3 reads TGTGCCAGCAGTGAATCCCCCGGGACCTGGGGGCCAGATACGCAGTATTTT. This codes for CASSESPGTWGPDTQYF.

This clonotype was seen only a few times. This chain connects TRBV24-1 to TRBJ1-1; D gene ambiguous. CDR3 length: 13 amino acids. V dropped 10 bases and J dropped 1 base, with 12 bases sitting between them. Germline lookup yields CDR1 KGHDR and CDR2 SFDVKD. The CDR3 loop is CATPPDGNTEAFF. The CDR3 DNA reads TGTGCCACTCCGCCGGACGGGAACACTGAAGCTTTCTTT.

This chain uses TRBV29-1 with TRBJ2-3; D may be TRBD1 or TRBD2 (5 bases each). Deletions cut 3 bases from V and 8 bases from J, with 6 bases between. The V gene's germline CDR1 is SQVTM and CDR2 ANQGSEA. The CDR3 sequence is 10 residues long. The CDR3 spells CSVEGVTQYF. The CDR3 bases are TGCAGCGTTGAGGGGGTTACGCAGTATTTT.

As regards this clonotype: This may come from a read error, since a much larger clone is one base off. This chain connects TRBV15 to TRBJ1-2; D is unclear. Per the germline V gene, CDR1 is LNHNV and CDR2 is YYDKDF (reference sequence). The CDR3 is 13 amino acids. Trimming left V 0 bases short and J 2 bases short, with 4 bases between. The CDR3 DNA is TGTGCCACCAGCAGAGATTGGAACTATGGCTACACCTTC. It specifies CATSRDWNYGYTF.

To note about this clonotype: An end of the junction does not agree with germline; a read error may underlie this. The chain recombines TRBV28 with TRBJ2-6, with D perhaps assigned TRBD1 or TRBD2 (5 bases each). From germline, CDR1 is MDHEN and CDR2 SYDVKM. The CDR3 consists of 17 residues. CDR3 sequence reads: CASSLGRVIDGANVRTF. The CDR3 coding sequence is TGTGCCAGCAGTTTGGGGCGGGTGATTGATGGGGCCAACGTCCGGACTTTC.